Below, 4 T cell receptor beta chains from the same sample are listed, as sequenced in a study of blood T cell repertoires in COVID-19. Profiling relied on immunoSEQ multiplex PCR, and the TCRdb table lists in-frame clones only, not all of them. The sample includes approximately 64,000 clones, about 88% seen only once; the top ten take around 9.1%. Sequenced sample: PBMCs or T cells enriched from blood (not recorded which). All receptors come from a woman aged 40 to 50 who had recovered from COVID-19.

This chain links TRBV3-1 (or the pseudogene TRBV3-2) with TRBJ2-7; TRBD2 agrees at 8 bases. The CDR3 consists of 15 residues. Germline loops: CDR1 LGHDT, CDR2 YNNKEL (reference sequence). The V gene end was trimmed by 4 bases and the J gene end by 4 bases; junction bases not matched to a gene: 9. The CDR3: CASSRTGGPVYEQYF. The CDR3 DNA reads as TGTGCCAGCAGCCGCACGGGGGGGCCGGTTTACGAGCAGTACTTC.

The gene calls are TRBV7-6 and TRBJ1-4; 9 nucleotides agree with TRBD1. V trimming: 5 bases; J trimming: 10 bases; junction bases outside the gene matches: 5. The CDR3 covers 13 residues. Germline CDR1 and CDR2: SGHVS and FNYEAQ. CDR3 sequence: CASSPPGQGKLFF. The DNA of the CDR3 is TGTGCCAGCAGCCCACCGGGACAGGGAAAACTGTTTTTT.

CDR3 DNA: TGTGCCAGCTTACGGACTCCGAATAATGAAAAACTGTTTTTT. As protein: CASLRTPNNEKLFF. V usage is TRBV6-5 and J usage is TRBJ1-4; D is ambiguous. With 8 bases removed from V and 4 bases from J, the gap between germline ends came to 14 bases. The CDR3 loop spans 14 amino acids. Germline V gene sequence: CDR1 MNHEY, CDR2 SVGAGI.

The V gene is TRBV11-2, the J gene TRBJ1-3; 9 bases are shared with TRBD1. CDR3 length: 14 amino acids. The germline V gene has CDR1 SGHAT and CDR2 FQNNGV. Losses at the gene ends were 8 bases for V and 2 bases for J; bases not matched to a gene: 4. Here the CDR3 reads CASHRTGAGNTIYF. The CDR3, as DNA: TGTGCCAGCCATCGGACAGGGGCTGGAAACACCATATATTTT.